Listed below are T cell receptor beta chains from one sample, sequenced in a study of technical replicates of blood from several donors. Assay used: immunoSEQ multiplex PCR; TCRdb lists only in-frame clones, some missing. The table includes some 96,000 clones, about 94% detected once. Sequenced: T cells isolated from PBMCs. These receptors came from a human donor in good health. The CDR3 runs from the conserved cysteine through the conserved F or W. Each record gives: J gene, clone size, V gene, D gene, CDR3 DNA, CDR3 protein. A D gene is named only where the DNA matches it firmly. A row's size may be missing; if present it is once, few, many or a size class.

>TRBJ2-2|medium-sized|TRBV7-2|-
TGTGCCAGCAGCATCGACAGGCCCCTCGCGAACACCGGGGAGCTGTTTTTT
CASSIDRPLANTGELFF
>TRBJ1-5|-|TRBV6-5|TRBD1
TGTGCCAGCAGTTACAGACAGGGTTCATGGCAGCCCCAGCATTTT
CASSYRQGSWQPQHF
>TRBJ1-1|-|TRBV18|TRBD1
TGTGCCAGCTCACCGGCACAGGGGATGAACACTGAAGCTTTCTTT
CASSPAQGMNTEAFF
>TRBJ2-7|-|TRBV9|TRBD1
TGTGCCAGCAGCGCTCTAGGGACAGAGAGCTCCTACGAGCAGTACTTC
CASSALGTESSYEQYF
>TRBJ1-2|-|TRBV7-2|-
TGTGCCAGCAGTTCACGTGACTTAAGTGGCTACACCTTC
CASSSRDLSGYTF
>TRBJ2-5|-|TRBV5-5|-
TGTGCCAGCAGCCCTGGAGCGGCCCAAGAGACCCAGTACTTC
CASSPGAAQETQYF
>TRBJ2-1|-|TRBV6-5|TRBD1
TGTGCCAGCAGTTTACAGGGGGTGGGGTACAATGAGCAGTTCTTC
CASSLQGVGYNEQFF
>TRBJ2-2|-|TRBV19|-
TGTGCCAGTATAAAACTAGAAGACACCGGGGAGCTGTTTTTT
CASIKLEDTGELFF
>TRBJ2-3|-|TRBV27|TRBD2
TGTGCCAGCAGCAAACGACTAGCGGCTGAACATACGCAGTATTTT
CASSKRLAAEHTQYF
>TRBJ1-3|-|TRBV2|-
TGTGCCAGCAGTGGAGGGGGACATTACTCTGGAAACACCATATATTTT
CASSGGGHYSGNTIYF
>TRBJ2-7|-|TRBV10-1|-
TGCGCCAGCAGCCGGACGGGGTACGAGCAGTACTTC
CASSRTGYEQYF
>TRBJ2-5|-|TRBV7-8|-
TGTGCCAGCAGCTTCAGGGGACAAGAGACCCAGTACTTC
CASSFRGQETQYF
>TRBJ2-2|-|TRBV4-1|-
TGCGCCAGCAGCCAGCCTAGGGGATCCCCCGGGGAGCTGTTTTTT
CASSQPRGSPGELFF
>TRBJ2-1|-|TRBV29-1|-
TGCAGCGTGGGAGGGGGGAGCTCCTACAATGAGCAGTTCTTC
CSVGGGSSYNEQFF